This T cell receptor beta chain was documented in a study of control samples from healthy donors and cancer patients. This table comes from immunoSEQ multiplex PCR, and its TCRdb copy is limited to in-frame clones, with some not included. Among some 48,000 clones listed, over 85% were seen once. The ends were cut back, 1 base at V and 2 bases at J, with 16 bases in the middle. This CDR3 is built from 17 residues. Germline V gene data show CDR1 as LGHNA and CDR2 as YNFKEQ. The sequenced sample consisted of PBMCs. This receptor was identified in a woman aged 45-60 years with head and neck cancer. The chain is built from TRBV4-2 and TRBJ2-3; D not resolved. In DNA form, the CDR3 reads TGTGCCAGCAGCCAAGGGGTCCTGACGGACGTCACAGATACGCAGTATTTT. Translated: CASSQGVLTDVTDTQYF.